This T cell receptor beta chain is drawn from a study of T cell repertoires in cytomegalovirus infection. Study-level background: Public TCR beta signatures indicated both CMV infection and matching HLA type.

TCRdb recomputed calls from the reads with MiXCR, one row per CDR3 protein. The sample has roughly 320,000 distinct CDR3 sequences; approximately 10% are singletons. Findings of the study overall: Carriers of CMV plus the relevant HLA were identified by cumulative public TCR beta family frequency. There were HLA-C-restricted CMV-specific TCR beta clonotypes dominating the ex vivo response.

This clonotype was seen at least ten times. The antigen is not known. The TCR comes from a human donor in good health (CMV status not recorded). Some clones in this sample may be carry-over from other donors' samples. The material sequenced was PBMCs.

CDR3 DNA sequence: TGTGCCAGCAGCTTAGCGGGTCGGGCGAGCGGGGAGCTGTTTTTT. Its translation is CASSLAGRASGELFF. The chain couples TRBV7-8 to TRBJ2-2; D gene ambiguous. This CDR3 has 15 residues. In germline, CDR1 is SGHVS, CDR2 FQNEAQ. Trimming took 0 bases from V and 7 from J, leaving 12 bases between them.